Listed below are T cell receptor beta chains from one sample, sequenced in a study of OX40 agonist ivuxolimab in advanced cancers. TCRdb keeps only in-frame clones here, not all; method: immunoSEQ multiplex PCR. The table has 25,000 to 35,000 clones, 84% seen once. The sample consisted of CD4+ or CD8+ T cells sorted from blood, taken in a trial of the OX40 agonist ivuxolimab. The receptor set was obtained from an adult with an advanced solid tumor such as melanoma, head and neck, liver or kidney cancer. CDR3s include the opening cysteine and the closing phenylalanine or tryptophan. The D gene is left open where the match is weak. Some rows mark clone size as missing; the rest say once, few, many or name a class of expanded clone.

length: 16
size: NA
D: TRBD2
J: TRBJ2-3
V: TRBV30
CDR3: CAWSGGVAGASDTQYF
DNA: TGTGCCTGGAGCGGCGGGGTAGCGGGAGCTTCAGATACGCAGTATTTT

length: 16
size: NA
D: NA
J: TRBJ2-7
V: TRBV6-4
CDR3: CASSLLRFDSHYEQYF
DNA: TGTGCCAGCAGCTTACTCAGATTTGACAGCCACTACGAGCAGTACTTC

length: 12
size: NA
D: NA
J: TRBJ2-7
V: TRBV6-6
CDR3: CASRGTDYEQYF
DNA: TGTGCCAGCAGAGGGACGGATTACGAGCAGTACTTC

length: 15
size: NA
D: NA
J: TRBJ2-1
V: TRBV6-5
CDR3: CASSHRTDSYNEQFF
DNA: TGTGCCAGCAGCCACCGGACAGACTCCTACAATGAGCAGTTCTTC

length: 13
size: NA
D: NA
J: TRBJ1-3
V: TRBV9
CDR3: CASSGGVGNTIYF
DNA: TGTGCCAGCAGCGGAGGGGTCGGAAACACCATATATTTT

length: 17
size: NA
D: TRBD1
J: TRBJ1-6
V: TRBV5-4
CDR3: CASSGTTGASGNSPLHF
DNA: TGTGCCAGCAGCGGAACAACAGGGGCCTCTGGTAATTCACCCCTCCACTTT

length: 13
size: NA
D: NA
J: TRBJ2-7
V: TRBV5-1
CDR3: CASSLGWRYEQYF
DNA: TGCGCCAGCAGCTTGGGTTGGCGCTACGAGCAGTACTTC

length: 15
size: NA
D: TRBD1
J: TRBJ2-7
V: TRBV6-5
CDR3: CASSLQGGFSYEQYF
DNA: TGTGCCAGCAGCCTACAGGGGGGATTTTCCTACGAGCAGTACTTC

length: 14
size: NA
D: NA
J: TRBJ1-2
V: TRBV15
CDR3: CATSRDRAYYGYTF
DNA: TGTGCCACCAGCAGAGATCGAGCATACTATGGCTACACCTTC

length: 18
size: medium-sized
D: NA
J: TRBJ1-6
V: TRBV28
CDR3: CASSPISGTLVYNSPLHF
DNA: TGTGCCAGCAGTCCCATCTCCGGGACCCTGGTCTATAATTCACCCCTCCACTTT

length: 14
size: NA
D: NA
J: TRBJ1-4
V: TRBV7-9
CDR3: CASSSRTGNEKLFF
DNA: TGTGCCAGCAGCTCCCGGACGGGGAATGAAAAACTGTTTTTT

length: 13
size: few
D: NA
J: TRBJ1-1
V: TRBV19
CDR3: CAIGVSGATEAFF
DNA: TGTGCCATAGGTGTCTCGGGCGCCACTGAAGCTTTCTTT

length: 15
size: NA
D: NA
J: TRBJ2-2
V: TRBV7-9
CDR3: CASSLVRGGPGELFF
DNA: TGTGCCAGCAGCTTAGTGCGCGGGGGCCCCGGGGAGCTGTTTTTT

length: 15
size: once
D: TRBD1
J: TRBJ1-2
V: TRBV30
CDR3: CAWSFGTGVGYGYTF
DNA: TGTGCCTGGAGTTTTGGGACAGGGGTTGGCTATGGCTACACCTTC

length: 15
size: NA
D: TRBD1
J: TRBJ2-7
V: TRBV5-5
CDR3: CASSLGTGLAYEQYF
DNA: TGTGCCAGCAGCTTAGGGACAGGGCTTGCCTACGAGCAGTACTTC

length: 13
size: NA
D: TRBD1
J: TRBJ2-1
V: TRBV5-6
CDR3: CASSLGDSPGQFF
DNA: TGTGCCAGCAGCTTGGGGGACAGCCCTGGGCAGTTCTTC

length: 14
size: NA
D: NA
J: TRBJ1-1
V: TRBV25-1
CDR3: CASSGAPGATEAFF
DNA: TGTGCCAGCAGTGGGGCCCCAGGGGCCACTGAAGCTTTCTTT

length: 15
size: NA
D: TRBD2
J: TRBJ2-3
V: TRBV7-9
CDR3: CAEAKTSGSIDTQYF
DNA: TGTGCCGAAGCGAAGACTAGCGGGAGCATAGATACGCAGTATTTT

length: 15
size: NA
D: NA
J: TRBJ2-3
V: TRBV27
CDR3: CASRRTGYNTDTQYF
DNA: TGTGCCAGCAGGCGAACAGGTTACAACACAGATACGCAGTATTTT

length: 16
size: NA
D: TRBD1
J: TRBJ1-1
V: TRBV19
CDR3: CASSIITGGLGTEAFF
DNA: TGTGCCAGTAGTATTATAACAGGGGGATTGGGTACTGAAGCTTTCTTT

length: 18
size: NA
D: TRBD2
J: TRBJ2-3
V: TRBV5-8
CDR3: CASSGSVLLSGNADTQYF
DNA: TGTGCCAGCAGCGGTAGTGTGTTGCTTAGCGGGAACGCAGATACGCAGTATTTT

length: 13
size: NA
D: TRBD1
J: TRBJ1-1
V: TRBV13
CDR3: CASGQGMNTEAFF
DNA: TGTGCCAGCGGACAGGGAATGAACACTGAAGCTTTCTTT

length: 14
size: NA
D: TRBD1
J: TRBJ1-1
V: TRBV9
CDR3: CASSVGGQATEAFF
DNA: TGTGCCAGCAGCGTAGGGGGACAGGCCACTGAAGCTTTCTTT

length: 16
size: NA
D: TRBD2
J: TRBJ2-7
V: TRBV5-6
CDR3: CASSPITSGISYEQYF
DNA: TGTGCCAGCAGCCCAATTACTAGCGGGATTTCCTACGAGCAGTACTTC

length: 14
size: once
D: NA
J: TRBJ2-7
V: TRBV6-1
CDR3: CASNYIDGIYEQYF
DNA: TGTGCCAGCAACTACATAGACGGAATCTACGAGCAGTACTTC

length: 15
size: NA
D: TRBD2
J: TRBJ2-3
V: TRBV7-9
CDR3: CASSLSSGGTDTQYF
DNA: TGTGCCAGCAGCTTAAGTAGCGGGGGTACAGATACGCAGTATTTT

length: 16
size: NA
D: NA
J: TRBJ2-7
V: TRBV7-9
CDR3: CASSSQPGRRPYEQYF
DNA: TGTGCCAGCAGCTCCCAACCGGGACGGCGTCCCTACGAGCAGTACTTC

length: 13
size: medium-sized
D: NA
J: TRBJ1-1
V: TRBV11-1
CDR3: CASSLWTNTEAFF
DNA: TGTGCCAGCAGCTTATGGACCAACACTGAAGCTTTCTTT

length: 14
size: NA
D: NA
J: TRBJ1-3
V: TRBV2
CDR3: CASSERFSGNTIYF
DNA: TGTGCCAGCAGTGAGCGGTTCTCTGGAAACACCATATATTTT

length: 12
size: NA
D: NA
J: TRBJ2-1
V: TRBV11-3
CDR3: CASSLESNEQFF
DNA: TGTGCCAGCAGCTTAGAATCCAATGAGCAGTTCTTC

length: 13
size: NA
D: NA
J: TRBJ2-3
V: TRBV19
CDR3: CASSISPIDTQYF
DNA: TGTGCCAGTAGTATATCACCGATTGATACGCAGTATTTT

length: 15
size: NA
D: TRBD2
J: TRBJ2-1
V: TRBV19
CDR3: CARPLAGTSYNEQFF
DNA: TGTGCCAGACCTCTAGCGGGGACTTCCTACAATGAGCAGTTCTTC

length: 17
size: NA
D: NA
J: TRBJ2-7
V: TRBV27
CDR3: CASSLGGLQGPTYEQYF
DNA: TGTGCCAGCAGTTTAGGGGGATTACAAGGACCTACCTACGAGCAGTACTTC

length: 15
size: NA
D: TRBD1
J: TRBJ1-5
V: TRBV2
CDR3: CASSEGQGLNQPQHF
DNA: TGTGCCAGCAGTGAGGGACAGGGACTTAATCAGCCCCAGCATTTT

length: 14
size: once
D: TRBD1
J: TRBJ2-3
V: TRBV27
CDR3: CASSRDRGPDTQYF
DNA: TGTGCCAGCAGTCGGGACAGGGGGCCAGATACGCAGTATTTT

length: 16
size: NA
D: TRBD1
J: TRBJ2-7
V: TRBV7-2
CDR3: CASSEQGDRWGYEQYF
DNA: TGTGCCAGCAGCGAACAAGGGGACAGGTGGGGCTACGAGCAGTACTTC

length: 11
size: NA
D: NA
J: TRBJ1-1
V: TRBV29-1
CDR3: CSVEDGPEAFF
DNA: TGCAGCGTTGAGGACGGCCCTGAAGCTTTCTTT

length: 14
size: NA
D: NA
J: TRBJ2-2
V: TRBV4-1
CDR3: CASRPGLNTGELFF
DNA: TGCGCCAGCAGACCGGGCCTCAACACCGGGGAGCTGTTTTTT

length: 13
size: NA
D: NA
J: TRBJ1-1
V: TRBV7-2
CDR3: CASIEVLNTEAFF
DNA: TGTGCCAGCATCGAAGTTTTGAACACTGAAGCTTTCTTT

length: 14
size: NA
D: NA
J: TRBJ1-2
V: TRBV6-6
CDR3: CASSYGEGLYGYTF
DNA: TGTGCCAGCAGTTACGGGGAGGGGCTGTATGGCTACACCTTC

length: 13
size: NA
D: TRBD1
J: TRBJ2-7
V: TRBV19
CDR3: CASSTGQYNEQYF
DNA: TGTGCCAGTAGTACGGGACAGTACAACGAGCAGTACTTC

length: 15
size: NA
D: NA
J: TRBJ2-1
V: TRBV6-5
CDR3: CASSLAGVAANEQFF
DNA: TGTGCCAGCAGTCTGGCTGGGGTAGCCGCCAATGAGCAGTTCTTC

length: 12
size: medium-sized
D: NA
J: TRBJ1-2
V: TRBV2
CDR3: CASLGANYGYTF
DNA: TGTGCCAGCCTGGGAGCTAACTATGGCTACACCTTC

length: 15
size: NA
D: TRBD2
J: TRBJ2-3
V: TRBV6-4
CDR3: CASSKLAGGADTQYF
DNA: TGTGCCAGCAGCAAATTAGCGGGAGGGGCAGATACGCAGTATTTT

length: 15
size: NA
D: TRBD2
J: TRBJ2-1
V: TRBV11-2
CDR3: CASSFRLAGVNEQFF
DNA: TGTGCCAGCAGCTTTAGGCTAGCGGGCGTCAATGAGCAGTTCTTC

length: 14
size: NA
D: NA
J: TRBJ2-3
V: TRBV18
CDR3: CASSPGQGTDTQYF
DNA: TGTGCCAGCTCACCTGGGCAGGGGACAGATACGCAGTATTTT

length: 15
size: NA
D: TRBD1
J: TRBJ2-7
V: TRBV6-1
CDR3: CASSEWGTGTPEQYF
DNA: TGTGCCAGCAGTGAGTGGGGGACAGGTACTCCCGAGCAGTACTTC

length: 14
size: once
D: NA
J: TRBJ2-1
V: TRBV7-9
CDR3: CASSLGGLYNEQFF
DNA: TGTGCCAGCAGCTTAGGAGGGTTATACAATGAGCAGTTCTTC

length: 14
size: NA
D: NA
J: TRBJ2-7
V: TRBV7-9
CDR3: CASSTMDSTYEQYF
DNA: TGTGCCAGCAGCACCATGGACAGCACCTACGAGCAGTACTTC

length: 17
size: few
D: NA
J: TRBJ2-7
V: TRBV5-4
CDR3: CASSPIPKTAYSYEQYF
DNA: TGTGCCAGCAGCCCTATACCAAAGACAGCCTACTCCTACGAGCAGTACTTC

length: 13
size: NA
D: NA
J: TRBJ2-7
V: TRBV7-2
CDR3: CASSTAQSYEQYF
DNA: TGTGCCAGCAGTACGGCACAATCCTACGAGCAGTACTTC

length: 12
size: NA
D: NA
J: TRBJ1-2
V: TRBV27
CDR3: CATRGFNYGYTF
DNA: TGTGCCACCCGAGGGTTTAACTATGGCTACACCTTC

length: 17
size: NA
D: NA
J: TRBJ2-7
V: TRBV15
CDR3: CATSREKTGTQFYEQYF
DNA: TGTGCCACCAGCAGGGAAAAAACCGGGACACAATTTTACGAGCAGTACTTC

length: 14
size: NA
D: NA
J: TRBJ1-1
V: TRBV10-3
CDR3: CAISESGQGLEAFF
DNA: TGTGCCATCAGTGAGTCGGGGCAGGGGCTTGAAGCTTTCTTT

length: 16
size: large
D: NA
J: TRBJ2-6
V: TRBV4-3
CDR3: CASSQAGGSGANVLTF
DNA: TGCGCCAGCAGCCAGGCTGGGGGCTCTGGGGCCAACGTCCTGACTTTC